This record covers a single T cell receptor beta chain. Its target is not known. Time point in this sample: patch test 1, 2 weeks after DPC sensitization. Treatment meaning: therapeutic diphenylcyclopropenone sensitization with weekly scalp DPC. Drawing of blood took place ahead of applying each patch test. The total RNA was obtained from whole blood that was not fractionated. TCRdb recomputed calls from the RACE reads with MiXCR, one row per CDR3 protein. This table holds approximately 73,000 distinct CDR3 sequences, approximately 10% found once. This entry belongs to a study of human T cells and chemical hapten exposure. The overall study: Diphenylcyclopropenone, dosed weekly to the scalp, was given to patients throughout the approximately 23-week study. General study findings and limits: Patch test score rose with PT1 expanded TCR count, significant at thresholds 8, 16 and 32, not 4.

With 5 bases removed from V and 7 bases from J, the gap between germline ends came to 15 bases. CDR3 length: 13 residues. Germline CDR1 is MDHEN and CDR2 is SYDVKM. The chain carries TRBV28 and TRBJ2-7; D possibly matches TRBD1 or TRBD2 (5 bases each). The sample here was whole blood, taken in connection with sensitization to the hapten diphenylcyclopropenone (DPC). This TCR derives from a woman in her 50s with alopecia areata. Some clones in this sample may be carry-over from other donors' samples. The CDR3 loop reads CASSTHGAGEQYF. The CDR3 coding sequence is TGTGCCAGCAGTACCCACGGGGCTGGGGAGCAGTACTTC.